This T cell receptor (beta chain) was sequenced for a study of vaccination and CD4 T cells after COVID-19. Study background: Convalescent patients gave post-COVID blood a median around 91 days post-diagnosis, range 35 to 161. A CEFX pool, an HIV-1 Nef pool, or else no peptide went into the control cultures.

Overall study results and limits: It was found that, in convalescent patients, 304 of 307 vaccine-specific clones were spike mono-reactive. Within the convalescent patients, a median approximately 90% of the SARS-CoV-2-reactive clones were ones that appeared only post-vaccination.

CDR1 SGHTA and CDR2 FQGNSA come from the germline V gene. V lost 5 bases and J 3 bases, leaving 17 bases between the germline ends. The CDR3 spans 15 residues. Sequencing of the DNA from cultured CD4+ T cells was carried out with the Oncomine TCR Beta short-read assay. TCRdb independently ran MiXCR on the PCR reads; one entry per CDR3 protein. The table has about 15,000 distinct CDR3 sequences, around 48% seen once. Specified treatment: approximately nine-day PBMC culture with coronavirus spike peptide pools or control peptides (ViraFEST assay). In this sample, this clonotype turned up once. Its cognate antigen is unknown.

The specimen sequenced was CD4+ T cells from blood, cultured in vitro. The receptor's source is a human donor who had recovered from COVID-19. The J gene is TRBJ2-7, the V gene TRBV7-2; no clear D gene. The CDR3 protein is CASSPELVKNYEQYF. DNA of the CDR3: TGTGCCAGCAGCCCCGAGTTGGTAAAGAACTACGAGCAGTACTTC.